The 5 T cell receptor beta chains below come from one sample, sequenced in a study of a mutant IDH1 vaccine in newly diagnosed glioma. Documented time point: baseline, week 1 (first vaccination visit). Treatment reported: pre-vaccination baseline after standard-of-care therapy. Sequencing used immunoSEQ multiplex PCR; TCRdb keeps in-frame clones, though not all of them. The sample has 70,000 to 100,000 clones; roughly four fifths are singletons. This specimen was PBMCs, taken from a glioma patient treated with radiotherapy, temozolomide or both. These receptors were collected from a man aged 35 to 55 with glioma. Some clones in this sample may be carry-over from other donors' samples.

This sequence joins TRBV13 and TRBJ1-1; 11 bases align to TRBD1. This CDR3 spans 20 amino acids. J lost 0 bases, V lost 5 bases, and 17 bases had no gene match. CDR1 PRHDT and CDR2 FYEKMQ come from the germline V gene (reference sequence). CDR3 bases: TGTGCCAGCAGCCCCGGGACAGGGGGTACGGGCCCCATCATGAACACTGAAGCTTTCTTT. It yields the protein CASSPGTGGTGPIMNTEAFF.

The V call is TRBV5-4, the J call TRBJ1-2; D is unclear. CDR1 and CDR2 (germline): SGHNT, YYREEE (reference sequence). V lost 3 bases to trimming and J lost 1 base, with 13 bases between them. The CDR3 extends over 15 amino acids. CDR3 loop: CASSSRLGGNYGYTF. In nucleotides, the CDR3 is TGTGCCAGCAGCTCCCGTTTGGGTGGTAACTATGGCTACACCTTC. Full variable domain (rest looked up from reference TRBV5-4 and TRBJ1-2): ETGVTQSPTHLIKTRGQQVTLRCSSQSGHNTVSWYQQALGQGPQFIFQYYREEENGRGNFPPRFSGLQFPNYSSELNVNALELDDSALYLCASSSRLGGNYGYTFGSGTRLTVV.

J is TRBJ2-5 and V is TRBV7-9; possibly TRBD1 for D (6 bases). CDR3 length equals 15 residues. Trimming shortened V by 4 bases and J by 0 bases, and 12 bases separated the two germline ends. Germline CDR1 is SEHNR and CDR2 is FQNEAQ (reference sequence). The CDR3 is CASSYHRADQETQYF. DNA for the CDR3: TGTGCCAGCAGCTATCACAGGGCCGACCAAGAGACCCAGTACTTC.

This clone was detected only a few times. The V call is TRBV19, the J call TRBJ1-2, with 10 bases fitting TRBD1. With V trimmed by 5 bases and J by 8 bases, 5 bases remained unmatched. Germline lookup yields CDR1 LNHDA and CDR2 SQIVND (reference sequence). This CDR3 comprises 13 residues. The CDR3, as DNA: TGTGCCAGTAGTCCGAGGGACAGGGGCGGCTACACCTTC. It translates to CASSPRDRGGYTF. Filled out from reference TRBV19 and TRBJ1-2, the complete variable domain reads DGGITQSPKYLFRKEGQNVTLSCEQNLNHDAMYWYRQDPGQGLRLIYYSQIVNDFQKGDIAEGYSVSREKKESFPLTVTSAQKNPTAFYLCASSPRDRGGYTFGSGTRLTVV.

The chain is built from TRBV11-2 and TRBJ2-2; D perhaps matches TRBD2 (5 bases). V was cut by 3 bases and J by 4 bases, with 21 bases left in between. CDR3 length equals 18 residues. Germline V gene data show CDR1 as SGHAT and CDR2 as FQNNGV. The CDR3 region is CASSLAPPGSSGTGELFF. CDR3 in DNA: TGTGCCAGCAGCTTGGCCCCCCCGGGGAGCTCCGGCACCGGGGAGCTGTTTTTT.